A selection of T cell receptor beta chains follows, all from one sample in a study of blood T cells in healthy people across ages. A single record per CDR3 protein comes from TCRdb applying MiXCR to the 5' RACE reads. The repertoire includes around 1,800,000 distinct CDR3 sequences, approximately 40% of them detected once, and more than 20% sits in the top ten. Specimen: blood. These receptors were obtained from a human donor in good health. The CDR3 runs from the conserved cysteine through the conserved F or W. Fields, in order: CDR3 DNA, CDR3 protein, D gene, J gene, clone size, V gene. A D gene is named only where the DNA matches it firmly. Not every row has a clone size; where given, it reads once, few, many or a size class.

CDR3 DNA: TGCGCCAGCCACCGGGCAGGCAACACTGAAGCTTTCTTT; CDR3 protein: CASHRAGNTEAFF; D gene: -; J gene: TRBJ1-1; clone size: -; V gene: TRBV5-1
CDR3 DNA: TGCGCCAGCAGCATGACAGGGTCAGGCACTGAAGCTTTCTTT; CDR3 protein: CASSMTGSGTEAFF; D gene: TRBD1; J gene: TRBJ1-1; clone size: -; V gene: TRBV5-1
CDR3 DNA: TGTGCCAGCAGTTTATTGGTTGCAGAGACCCAGTACTTC; CDR3 protein: CASSLLVAETQYF; D gene: -; J gene: TRBJ2-5; clone size: -; V gene: TRBV12-3/TRBV12-4
CDR3 DNA: TGTGCCAGCAGCGTTCGGGGAGGGGGCTATGGCTACACCTTC; CDR3 protein: CASSVRGGGYGYTF; D gene: -; J gene: TRBJ1-2; clone size: few; V gene: TRBV9
CDR3 DNA: TGCAGCGTTTTCGGACGGGATTTCACTGAAGCTTTCTTT; CDR3 protein: CSVFGRDFTEAFF; D gene: -; J gene: TRBJ1-1; clone size: few; V gene: TRBV29-1
CDR3 DNA: TGTGCCAGCACAACTATTGCACCCCTCCACTTT; CDR3 protein: CASTTIAPLHF; D gene: -; J gene: TRBJ1-6; clone size: -; V gene: TRBV7-9
CDR3 DNA: TGTGCCAGCAGCCAACTCGACAAGAGCTCCTACGAGCAGTACTTC; CDR3 protein: CASSQLDKSSYEQYF; D gene: -; J gene: TRBJ2-7; clone size: -; V gene: TRBV4-2
CDR3 DNA: TGTGCCAGCAGCTTATTGGCGACCGCAGGTCAAGAGACCCAGTACTTC; CDR3 protein: CASSLLATAGQETQYF; D gene: -; J gene: TRBJ2-5; clone size: few; V gene: TRBV7-2
CDR3 DNA: TGCGCCAGCAGCCAATTTGTAATCTACGAGCAGTACTTC; CDR3 protein: CASSQFVIYEQYF; D gene: -; J gene: TRBJ2-7; clone size: -; V gene: TRBV4-1
CDR3 DNA: TGTGCCAGCAGTTACGTCCGGTTCCCCCTAGGGAATGAGCAGTTCTTC; CDR3 protein: CASSYVRFPLGNEQFF; D gene: -; J gene: TRBJ2-1; clone size: -; V gene: TRBV6-6
CDR3 DNA: TGTGCCAGCAGTTTAGAACGGGGAGTGAACACTGAAGCTTTCTTT; CDR3 protein: CASSLERGVNTEAFF; D gene: -; J gene: TRBJ1-1; clone size: -; V gene: TRBV12-3/TRBV12-4
CDR3 DNA: TGCGCCAGCTCAGGCAGGGAGAATGGCTACACCTTC; CDR3 protein: CASSGRENGYTF; D gene: -; J gene: TRBJ1-2; clone size: -; V gene: TRBV10-2
CDR3 DNA: TGTGCCAGCACCAAGGACAGGGGGGACTATGGCTACACCTTC; CDR3 protein: CASTKDRGDYGYTF; D gene: TRBD1; J gene: TRBJ1-2; clone size: -; V gene: TRBV11-1
CDR3 DNA: TGTGCCAGCACCAGGCCAGGGTCGGTCAATGAGCAGTTCTTC; CDR3 protein: CASTRPGSVNEQFF; D gene: -; J gene: TRBJ2-1; clone size: few; V gene: TRBV2
CDR3 DNA: TGCAGTGCACCTAGGTTGACTAGCGGGGGATATGAGCAGTTCTTC; CDR3 protein: CSAPRLTSGGYEQFF; D gene: TRBD2; J gene: TRBJ2-1; clone size: -; V gene: TRBV20-1
CDR3 DNA: TGTGCCATCAGTGAGTCGATGTACAGGGGGGAATCCTACGAGCAGTACTTC; CDR3 protein: CAISESMYRGESYEQYF; D gene: TRBD1; J gene: TRBJ2-7; clone size: -; V gene: TRBV10-3
CDR3 DNA: TGTGCCAGCAGCACGGACAGGGGAAACACCATATATTTT; CDR3 protein: CASSTDRGNTIYF; D gene: TRBD1; J gene: TRBJ1-3; clone size: -; V gene: TRBV7-2
CDR3 DNA: TGCGCCAGCAGCTTGGCCCCGGACAGGGGAGACACTGAAGCTTTCTTT; CDR3 protein: CASSLAPDRGDTEAFF; D gene: TRBD1; J gene: TRBJ1-1; clone size: -; V gene: TRBV5-1
CDR3 DNA: TGTGCCACCAGCAGGAGTATCGGGGCTTACACAGATACGCAGTATTTT; CDR3 protein: CATSRSIGAYTDTQYF; D gene: -; J gene: TRBJ2-3; clone size: -; V gene: TRBV15
CDR3 DNA: TGTGCCAGCAGTTCCCTCCCCCAGGAGACGGGCTACACCTTC; CDR3 protein: CASSSLPQETGYTF; D gene: -; J gene: TRBJ1-2; clone size: -; V gene: TRBV28
CDR3 DNA: TGCGCCAGCAGCCAAGAAGCTGACAGCTTGTACGAGCAGTACTTC; CDR3 protein: CASSQEADSLYEQYF; D gene: -; J gene: TRBJ2-7; clone size: few; V gene: TRBV4-3
CDR3 DNA: TGTGCCACCGACAGGGGCCAAGAGACCCAGTACTTC; CDR3 protein: CATDRGQETQYF; D gene: TRBD1; J gene: TRBJ2-5; clone size: -; V gene: TRBV11-2
CDR3 DNA: TGTGCCAGCAGCAAAGTGCCAGGGTACTCCACAGATACGCAGTATTTT; CDR3 protein: CASSKVPGYSTDTQYF; D gene: -; J gene: TRBJ2-3; clone size: -; V gene: TRBV21-1
CDR3 DNA: TGTGCCAGCAGCCAGACCACCTACGAGCAGTACTTC; CDR3 protein: CASSQTTYEQYF; D gene: -; J gene: TRBJ2-7; clone size: many; V gene: TRBV7-2
CDR3 DNA: TGTGCCAGCAGACGGGACAGGGAAGGTTGGACTGAAGCTTTCTTT; CDR3 protein: CASRRDREGWTEAFF; D gene: TRBD1; J gene: TRBJ1-1; clone size: few; V gene: TRBV6-5
CDR3 DNA: TGCGCCAGCAGCAGTTACAGGGGTATGAATGAGCAGTTCTTC; CDR3 protein: CASSSYRGMNEQFF; D gene: TRBD1; J gene: TRBJ2-1; clone size: few; V gene: TRBV5-1
CDR3 DNA: TGTGCCAGCAGCTTAGTTGGGGGTGAGACAGATACGCAGTATTTT; CDR3 protein: CASSLVGGETDTQYF; D gene: -; J gene: TRBJ2-3; clone size: few; V gene: TRBV7-6
CDR3 DNA: TGTGCCATCCGAGAGGGTGACTATGGCTACACCTTC; CDR3 protein: CAIREGDYGYTF; D gene: -; J gene: TRBJ1-2; clone size: few; V gene: TRBV10-3
CDR3 DNA: TGCGCCAGCAGCCCCGCACCAAACAATGAGCAGTTCTTC; CDR3 protein: CASSPAPNNEQFF; D gene: -; J gene: TRBJ2-1; clone size: -; V gene: TRBV5-1
CDR3 DNA: TGTGCCAGCAGCGAGCGGACTTCTAATCAGCCCCAGCATTTT; CDR3 protein: CASSERTSNQPQHF; D gene: -; J gene: TRBJ1-5; clone size: -; V gene: TRBV7-3
CDR3 DNA: TGTGCCAGCAGCTTAGCCAGTCGGCAAGCTTTCTTT; CDR3 protein: CASSLASRQAFF; D gene: -; J gene: TRBJ1-1; clone size: few; V gene: TRBV7-2
CDR3 DNA: TGTGCCAGCAGCCAATCAAGGGCAGCGAACTCCTATAATTCACCCCTCCACTTT; CDR3 protein: CASSQSRAANSYNSPLHF; D gene: -; J gene: TRBJ1-6; clone size: -; V gene: TRBV16
CDR3 DNA: TGCGCCAGCAGTCCCACTAGCGGGCCCTCCTACAATGAGCAGTTCTTC; CDR3 protein: CASSPTSGPSYNEQFF; D gene: TRBD2; J gene: TRBJ2-1; clone size: few; V gene: TRBV12-3/TRBV12-4
CDR3 DNA: TGTGCCAGCAGCCTCCTTGGGCGTCAGGATGAGCAGTTCTTC; CDR3 protein: CASSLLGRQDEQFF; D gene: -; J gene: TRBJ2-1; clone size: few; V gene: TRBV7-3
CDR3 DNA: TGTGCCAGCAGCCTCTCTTGGTCCCTCCCCTACGAGCAGTACTTC; CDR3 protein: CASSLSWSLPYEQYF; D gene: -; J gene: TRBJ2-7; clone size: -; V gene: TRBV3-1
CDR3 DNA: TGTGCCAGCTCGTCATACCCAGACGAAACTTTCTTT; CDR3 protein: CASSSYPDETFF; D gene: -; J gene: TRBJ1-1; clone size: -; V gene: TRBV6-5
CDR3 DNA: TGTGCCAGCAGCCCGGGGGGCACCAGGGGCACTGAAGCTTTCTTT; CDR3 protein: CASSPGGTRGTEAFF; D gene: -; J gene: TRBJ1-1; clone size: few; V gene: TRBV6-5
CDR3 DNA: TGTGTCAGCAGTCTGACTTCTAACTATGGCTACACCTTC; CDR3 protein: CVSSLTSNYGYTF; D gene: -; J gene: TRBJ1-2; clone size: -; V gene: TRBV12-3/TRBV12-4
CDR3 DNA: TGTGCCAGCAGCTTATACGGGGGGGAACAAGAGACCCAGTACTTC; CDR3 protein: CASSLYGGEQETQYF; D gene: TRBD2; J gene: TRBJ2-5; clone size: many; V gene: TRBV7-2
CDR3 DNA: TGCAGCGTTAGGACCGATGGCTACACCTTC; CDR3 protein: CSVRTDGYTF; D gene: -; J gene: TRBJ1-2; clone size: -; V gene: TRBV29-1
CDR3 DNA: TGTGCCATCAGTGCGGGAAGCGGGGGGGCGAACGAGCAGTACTTC; CDR3 protein: CAISAGSGGANEQYF; D gene: TRBD2; J gene: TRBJ2-7; clone size: -; V gene: TRBV10-3
CDR3 DNA: TGCAGCGTCAAGTCCCGGAATCGACAAGACTACAATGAGCAGTTCTTC; CDR3 protein: CSVKSRNRQDYNEQFF; D gene: -; J gene: TRBJ2-1; clone size: -; V gene: TRBV29-1
CDR3 DNA: TGTGCCAGCAGCTTTGCCCTGGGGTCCTACGAGCAGTACTTC; CDR3 protein: CASSFALGSYEQYF; D gene: -; J gene: TRBJ2-7; clone size: -; V gene: TRBV7-9
CDR3 DNA: TGTGCCAGCAGTGAACGGGGGGTACTCTACGAGCAGTACTTC; CDR3 protein: CASSERGVLYEQYF; D gene: TRBD2; J gene: TRBJ2-7; clone size: -; V gene: TRBV2
CDR3 DNA: TGCGCCAGCAGCTTGGGACTTCGCACAGATACGCAGTATTTT; CDR3 protein: CASSLGLRTDTQYF; D gene: -; J gene: TRBJ2-3; clone size: many; V gene: TRBV5-1
CDR3 DNA: TGCGCCAGCAGTCTGGACGGATCACCCCTCCACTTT; CDR3 protein: CASSLDGSPLHF; D gene: -; J gene: TRBJ1-6; clone size: few; V gene: TRBV5-1
CDR3 DNA: TGTGCCAGCAGCGTAGACTCCCTAGGGGCCAACGTCCTGACTTTC; CDR3 protein: CASSVDSLGANVLTF; D gene: -; J gene: TRBJ2-6; clone size: few; V gene: TRBV7-9
CDR3 DNA: TGTGCCAGCTCAGGACAGGAGAATGAAAAACTGTTTTTT; CDR3 protein: CASSGQENEKLFF; D gene: TRBD1; J gene: TRBJ1-4; clone size: few; V gene: TRBV7-9
CDR3 DNA: TGCAGCGTTGAGGAGGTGAACACCGGGGAGCTGTTTTTT; CDR3 protein: CSVEEVNTGELFF; D gene: -; J gene: TRBJ2-2; clone size: -; V gene: TRBV29-1
CDR3 DNA: TGTGCCAGCAGCTTAGCGACAGGGTCCGGAAACACCATATATTTT; CDR3 protein: CASSLATGSGNTIYF; D gene: TRBD1; J gene: TRBJ1-3; clone size: -; V gene: TRBV7-2
CDR3 DNA: TGTGCCAGCAGCCGAAGCGGACAGGAACTTAGCTCTGGGGCCAACGTCCTGACTTTC; CDR3 protein: CASSRSGQELSSGANVLTF; D gene: TRBD1; J gene: TRBJ2-6; clone size: -; V gene: TRBV11-2
CDR3 DNA: TGTGCCATCAGGGACCCACGACAAGGGGACTACGGCTACACCTTC; CDR3 protein: CAIRDPRQGDYGYTF; D gene: -; J gene: TRBJ1-2; clone size: -; V gene: TRBV10-3
CDR3 DNA: TGCGCCAGGCGGACAGGGGACATCTACAATGAGCAGTTCTTC; CDR3 protein: CARRTGDIYNEQFF; D gene: TRBD1; J gene: TRBJ2-1; clone size: -; V gene: TRBV20-1
CDR3 DNA: TGTGCCGGGGGCGTCGGGGTCTTCTACAATGAGCAGTTCTTC; CDR3 protein: CAGGVGVFYNEQFF; D gene: -; J gene: TRBJ2-1; clone size: few; V gene: TRBV12-3/TRBV12-4